This TCR beta chain was sequenced in a study of T cell responses to AZD1222 COVID-19 vaccine. Overall study findings and caveats: Sampled repertoires all dated from after the peak T cell response. White British people made up most donors, females outnumbered males, and clonal diversity was possibly underestimated. Spike-specific TCR breadth and depth grew following two AZD1222 doses.

The table came from immunoSEQ multiplex PCR; TCRdb's copy has only in-frame clones and leaves some out. This sample has around 180,000 clones, with approximately 94% found just once. Recipients boosted at about 4 weeks or about 12 weeks are pooled. The V gene's germline CDR1 is SGDLS and CDR2 YYNGEE. This CDR3 contains 16 residues. Trimming left V 0 bases short and J 3 bases short, with 15 bases between. Note on this clone: The antigen is undetermined.

J is TRBJ1-2 and V is TRBV9; a weak D match, TRBD1 (5 bases). The receptor was derived from an adult who received the AZD1222 COVID-19 vaccine. The material sequenced was peripheral blood, taken 28 days after the second AZD1222 dose. The CDR3 region has the DNA TGTGCCAGCAGCGTAGCTGGTGCCCGGGGGGACTATGGCTACACCTTC. This translates into CASSVAGARGDYGYTF.